This T cell receptor beta chain was profiled in a study of blood T cell repertoires in COVID-19. Study in general: Nucleic acid was either cDNA or gDNA, and it came from T cells, B-cell-depleted T cells, or PBMCs.

Sequencing used immunoSEQ multiplex PCR; TCRdb keeps in-frame clones, though not all of them. This repertoire shows 25,000 to 30,000 clones, over 75% found once; its top ten account for around a sixth. Germline V lookup: CDR1 KGHDR, CDR2 SFDVKD. This CDR3 contains 16 residues. J gave up 4 bases and V 5 bases, and 9 bases lay outside the gene matches. The chain carries TRBV24-1 and TRBJ1-2; TRBD1 agrees at 10 bases. The sample comprised peripheral blood. This TCR derives from a man between 65 and 85 years old with active COVID-19. In DNA form, the CDR3 reads TGTGCCACCAGTGGCACCCCGACAGGGGGCATCTATGGCTACACCTTC. Translation gives CATSGTPTGGIYGYTF.